The entry that follows covers one TCR beta chain sequence. This sample was taken from a study of blood T cell repertoires in COVID-19. Per the original data handling: Nucleated cell counts were estimated from reference gene primer amplification. Sequenced by immunoSEQ multiplex PCR; TCRdb stores in-frame clones only, minus some. The D gene and trimming were derived from the DNA, and the V and J assignments and clone size from that table. The repertoire includes over 85,000 clones, just under 85% of them detected once, and nearly 3.5% sits in the top ten. CDR1 and CDR2 (germline): LNHDA, SQIVND (reference sequence). CDR3 size: 12 residues. The V end lost 6 bases, the J end lost 8 bases, and 13 bases lay between the germline ends.

The sequence was obtained from a man aged 45-65 years with acute or convalescent COVID-19. The sample taken for sequencing was peripheral blood. The chain couples TRBV19 to TRBJ1-2, with a possible D match to TRBD1 (5 bases). In DNA, the CDR3 is TGTGCCAGTAGCCCACGACAGTTAGGCTACACCTTC. Translating it yields CASSPRQLGYTF.